The 11 T cell receptor beta chains below all came from one sample that was sequenced in a study of blood T cell repertoires in COVID-19. Measured with immunoSEQ multiplex PCR; TCRdb has only the in-frame clones, and not every one. The profile shows some 53,000 clones, 80% to 95% of them singletons. Specimen: peripheral blood. The receptors come from a human donor in a cohort sampled during active COVID-19.

The V gene is TRBV6-5, the J gene TRBJ1-2, with D perhaps matching TRBD1 (6 bases). V lost 6 bases and J 1 base, leaving 12 bases between the germline ends. The CDR3 has 14 amino acids. The germline CDR1 and CDR2 sequences are MNHEY and SVGAGI. Here the CDR3 reads CASRRTDLNYGYTF. CDR3 in DNA: TGTGCCAGCAGACGGACAGACCTTAACTATGGCTACACCTTC.

The gene calls are TRBV6-2 or TRBV6-3 and TRBJ2-7; a possible D gene is TRBD1 (6 bases). V was clipped by 0 bases and J by 3 bases, with 9 bases between them. The CDR3 sequence is 14 residues long. CDR1 is MNHEY and CDR2 is SVGEGT in the germline V gene. The CDR3 nucleotides are TGTGCCAGCAGTTACTCGACAGGATTCTACGAGCAGTACTTC. Translation: CASSYSTGFYEQYF.

V is TRBV28 and J is TRBJ1-3; 7 positions agree with TRBD1. CDR1 MDHEN and CDR2 SYDVKM come from the germline V gene. The CDR3 has 15 amino acids. The ends lost 1 base at V and 9 bases at J; junction bases unmatched: 9. CDR3 region: CASSLYDRAASTIYF. The CDR3 nucleotides are TGTGCCAGCAGTTTATATGACAGGGCGGCGAGCACCATATATTTT.

This chain joins TRBV5-4 and TRBJ1-6; D unresolved. In germline, CDR1 is SGHNT, CDR2 YYREEE (reference sequence). With 2 bases removed from V and 5 bases from J, the gap between germline ends came to 8 bases. This CDR3 has 14 residues. CDR3 sequence reads: CASSFGQDNSPLHF. In DNA, the CDR3 is TGTGCCAGCAGCTTCGGTCAGGATAATTCACCCCTCCACTTT.

The CDR3 coding sequence is TGCGCCAGCAGTCGGGGGGTGGAGGACACTGAAGCTTTCTTT. Protein sequence: CASSRGVEDTEAFF. V is TRBV5-1 and J is TRBJ1-1; D is perhaps TRBD1 (5 bases). CDR1 SGHRS and CDR2 YFSETQ come from the germline V gene. This CDR3 comprises 14 residues. Trimming shortened V by 5 bases and J by 3 bases, and 14 bases separated the two germline ends.

The CDR3 spells CASSDAGVGVAFF. As DNA, the CDR3 is TGTGCCAGCAGTGACGCCGGAGTCGGGGTAGCTTTCTTT. The chain combines TRBV2 with TRBJ1-1; D call uncertain. CDR3 size: 13 residues. The V gene's germline CDR1 is SNHLY and CDR2 FYNNEI. V lost 3 bases and J 10 bases, leaving 15 bases between the germline ends.

This sequence joins TRBV30 and TRBJ1-1, with D maybe TRBD1 (5 bases). This CDR3 comprises 12 residues. The germline gives CDR1 GTSNPN, CDR2 SVGIG (reference sequence). The germline V and J ends were trimmed by 4 bases and 4 bases, with 10 bases remaining between them. The CDR3: CAWIRDGTEAFF. The CDR3 bases are TGTGCCTGGATCAGGGATGGCACTGAAGCTTTCTTT.

This clone was seen a handful of times. This chain joins TRBV15 and TRBJ1-1; no reliable D call. V lost 0 bases and J 7 bases, leaving 6 bases between the germline ends. This CDR3 region has 12 residues. Germline V CDR1 and CDR2: LNHNV, YYDKDF (reference sequence). This CDR3 is CATSRDFGEAFF. As DNA, the CDR3 is TGTGCCACCAGCAGAGATTTCGGTGAAGCTTTCTTT.

This clone was detected a few times. The gene calls are TRBV27 and TRBJ1-5; D is uncertain. V was clipped by 3 bases and J by 4 bases, with 10 bases between them. Looked up from germline, CDR1 is MNHEY and CDR2 is SMNVEV (reference sequence). CDR3 length: 14 amino acids. The CDR3 sequence: CASSFGRSNQPQHF. As DNA, the CDR3 is TGTGCCAGCAGTTTCGGCAGGTCAAATCAGCCCCAGCATTTT.

This chain joins TRBV6-4 and TRBJ1-3; 7 bases match TRBD1. V lost 3 bases, J lost 0 bases, and 2 bases stayed unmatched. CDR3 length: 15 amino acids. Germline V lookup: CDR1 MRHNA, CDR2 SNTAGT. CDR3 DNA sequence: TGTGCCAGCAGTGAAAGGACAGGCTCTGGAAACACCATATATTTT. This sequence encodes CASSERTGSGNTIYF.

The J gene is TRBJ1-5, the V gene TRBV2, with D possibly TRBD1 on 5 matching bases. The CDR3 loop spans 13 amino acids. Trimming shortened V by 3 bases and J by 7 bases, and 10 bases separated the two germline ends. In germline, CDR1 is SNHLY, CDR2 FYNNEI. CDR3 protein: CASSDRVGQPQHF. In DNA form, the CDR3 reads TGTGCCAGCAGTGACAGGGTTGGGCAGCCCCAGCATTTT.